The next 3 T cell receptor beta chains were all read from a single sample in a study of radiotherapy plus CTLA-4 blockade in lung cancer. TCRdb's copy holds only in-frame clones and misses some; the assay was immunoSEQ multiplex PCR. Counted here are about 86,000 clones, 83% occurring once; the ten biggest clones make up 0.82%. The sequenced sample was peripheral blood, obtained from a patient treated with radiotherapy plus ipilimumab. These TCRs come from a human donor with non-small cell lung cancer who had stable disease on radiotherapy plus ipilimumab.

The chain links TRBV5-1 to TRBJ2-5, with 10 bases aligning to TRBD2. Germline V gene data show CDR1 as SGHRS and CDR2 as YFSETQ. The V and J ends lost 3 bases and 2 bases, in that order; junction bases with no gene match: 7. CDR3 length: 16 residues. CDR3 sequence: CASSSDYSGGQETQYF. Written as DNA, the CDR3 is TGCGCCAGCAGCTCGGATTATAGCGGGGGGCAAGAGACCCAGTACTTC.

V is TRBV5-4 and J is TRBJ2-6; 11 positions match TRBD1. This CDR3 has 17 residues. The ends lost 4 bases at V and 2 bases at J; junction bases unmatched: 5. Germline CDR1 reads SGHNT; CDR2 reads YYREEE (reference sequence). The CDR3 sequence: CASSGQGAGPGANVLTF. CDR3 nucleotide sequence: TGTGCCAGCAGCGGACAGGGGGCGGGCCCTGGGGCCAACGTCCTGACTTTC.

The DNA for the CDR3 is TGTGCCAGCAGACCTCTCGGGAAATATGGCTACACCTTC. As protein: CASRPLGKYGYTF. The chain is built from TRBV28 and TRBJ1-2, with unresolved D. Germline V gene lookup returns CDR1 MDHEN and CDR2 SYDVKM. There are 13 residues in the CDR3. The ends were cut back, 6 bases at V and 5 bases at J, with 13 bases in the middle.